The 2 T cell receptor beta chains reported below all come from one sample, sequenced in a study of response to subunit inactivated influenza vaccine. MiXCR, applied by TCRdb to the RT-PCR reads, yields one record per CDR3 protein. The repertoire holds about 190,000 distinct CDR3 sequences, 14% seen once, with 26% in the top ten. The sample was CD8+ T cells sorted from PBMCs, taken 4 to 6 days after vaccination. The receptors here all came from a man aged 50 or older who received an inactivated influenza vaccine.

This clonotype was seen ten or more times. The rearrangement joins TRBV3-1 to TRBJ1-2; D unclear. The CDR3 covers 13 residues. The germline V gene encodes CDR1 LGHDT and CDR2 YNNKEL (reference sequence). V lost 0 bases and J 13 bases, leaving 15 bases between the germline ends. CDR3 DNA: TGTGCCAGCAGCCAAGATCGGGGTAAAACCCCCACCTTC. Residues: CASSQDRGKTPTF.

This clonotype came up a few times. CDR3 amino acids: CASSLDTAREKLFF. For the CDR3, the DNA is TGTGCCAGCAGCCTGGACACAGCCCGTGAAAAACTGTTTTTT. This rearrangement joins TRBV7-9 to TRBJ1-4; the D gene is possibly TRBD1 (5 bases). The CDR3 has 14 amino acids. Germline assignment: CDR1 SEHNR and CDR2 FQNEAQ (reference sequence). V was trimmed by 5 bases and J by 7 bases, leaving 14 bases between them.